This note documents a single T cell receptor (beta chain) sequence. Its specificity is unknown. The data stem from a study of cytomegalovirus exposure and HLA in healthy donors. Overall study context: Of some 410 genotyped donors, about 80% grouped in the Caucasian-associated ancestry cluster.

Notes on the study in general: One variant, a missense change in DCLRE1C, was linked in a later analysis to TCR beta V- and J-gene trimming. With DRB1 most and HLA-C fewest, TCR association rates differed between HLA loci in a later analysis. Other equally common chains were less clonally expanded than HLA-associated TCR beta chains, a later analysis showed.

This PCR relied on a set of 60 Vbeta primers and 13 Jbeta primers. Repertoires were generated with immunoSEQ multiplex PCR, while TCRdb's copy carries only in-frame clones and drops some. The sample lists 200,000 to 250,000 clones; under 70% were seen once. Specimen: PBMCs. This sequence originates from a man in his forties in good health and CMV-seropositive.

CDR3 region: CASRQQDRVRGNEQFF. CDR3 in DNA: TGTGCCAGCAGACAACAAGACAGGGTGCGGGGCAATGAGCAGTTCTTC. The chain has TRBV2 and TRBJ2-1; D is perhaps TRBD1 (7 bases). The CDR3 sequence is 16 residues long. Germline loops: CDR1 SNHLY, CDR2 FYNNEI. Trimming stripped 6 bases from V and 6 bases from J, with 21 bases between.